The 18 T cell receptor beta chains reported below all come from one sample, sequenced in a study of graft-versus-host responses after intestinal transplantation. Data came from immunoSEQ multiplex PCR; TCRdb stores just in-frame clones and leaves some out. The sample carries roughly 130,000 clones, nearly 95% recorded once. Their antigen targets remain unknown. Sample: unstimulated CD4+ T cells sorted from spleen or lymph node cells, taken before intestinal transplant. The receptors shown here come from a human donor who received an intestinal transplant.

This clone was observed once. The chain carries TRBV29-1 and TRBJ1-1, with a possible D match to TRBD1 (5 bases). V was pared by 8 bases and J by 4 bases, with 14 bases between. Germline V gene lookup returns CDR1 SQVTM and CDR2 ANQGSEA. CDR3 length equals 12 residues. CDR3 sequence reads: CSSVGGITEAFF. CDR3 sequence (DNA): TGCAGCTCGGTGGGGGGTATCACTGAAGCTTTCTTT.

The chain has TRBV9 and TRBJ2-7, with D tentatively TRBD1 (6 bases). The CDR3 has 13 amino acids. Trimming left V 0 bases short and J 6 bases short, with 10 bases between. Germline assignment: CDR1 SGDLS and CDR2 YYNGEE. CDR3 sequence (DNA): TGTGCCAGCAGCGTAGGGCAGGGGAGCGAGCAGTACTTC. It yields the protein CASSVGQGSEQYF.

The chain recombines TRBV7-9 with TRBJ2-2, with TRBD2 matching 8 bases. Trimming took 3 bases from V and 0 from J; bases not matched to a gene: 12. This CDR3 is 19 amino acids long. CDR1 is SEHNR and CDR2 is FQNEAQ in the germline V gene (reference sequence). CDR3 residues: CASSLEREISPSNTGELFF. In DNA form, the CDR3 reads TGTGCCAGCAGCTTGGAGCGGGAGATCTCCCCATCGAACACCGGGGAGCTGTTTTTT.

The chain couples TRBV20-1 to TRBJ2-7; no definite D call. Germline V lookup: CDR1 DFQATT, CDR2 SNEGSKA (reference sequence). This CDR3 contains 11 residues. Trimming removed 3 bases at V and 2 bases at J, with 5 bases between. CDR3 coding DNA: TGCAGTGCTAGCGTGGCCTACGAGCAGTACTTC. This gives the protein CSASVAYEQYF.

The rearrangement uses TRBV28 and TRBJ2-7; D uncertain. The V end lost 5 bases, the J end lost 4 bases, and 18 bases lay between the germline ends. Germline V gene data show CDR1 as MDHEN and CDR2 as SYDVKM. This CDR3 comprises 15 residues. The chain's CDR3 is CASSPPRGAYYEQYF. The CDR3 nucleotides read TGTGCCAGCAGTCCGCCCCGCGGAGCCTATTACGAGCAGTACTTC.

The CDR3 region has the DNA TGCGCCAGCAGCCATAATCCAGCGGGAGGGATAAGCTCCTACAATGAGCAGTTCTTC. Translation gives CASSHNPAGGISSYNEQFF. The V gene is TRBV4-1, the J gene TRBJ2-1, with 10 positions matching TRBD2. Trimming took 3 bases from V and 0 from J; bases not matched to a gene: 11. Germline V CDR1 and CDR2: MGHRA, YSYEKL. CDR3 length equals 19 residues.

The V gene is TRBV4-2, the J gene TRBJ2-7; TRBD2 agrees at 10 bases. The V gene end was trimmed by 4 bases and the J gene end by 2 bases; junction bases not matched to a gene: 5. Germline V gives CDR1 LGHNA, CDR2 YNFKEQ. The CDR3 length is 15 residues. DNA of the CDR3: TGTGCCAGCAGCCGCGCCCTAGCGGGAGCCTACGAGCAGTACTTC. Protein sequence: CASSRALAGAYEQYF.

The CDR3 region is CASSPRRDLQETQYF. CDR3 nucleotides: TGTGCCAGCAGCCCAAGAAGGGACTTACAAGAGACCCAGTACTTC. The chain is built from TRBV9 and TRBJ2-5; D may be TRBD2 (6 bases). Germline V gene lookup returns CDR1 SGDLS and CDR2 YYNGEE. V lost 4 bases and J 2 bases, leaving 15 bases between the germline ends. This CDR3 has 15 amino acids. The variable domain in full, completed from reference TRBV9 and TRBJ2-5, reads DSGVTQTPKHLITATGQRVTLRCSPRSGDLSVYWYQQSLDQGLQFLIQYYNGEERAKGNILERFSAQQFPDLHSELNLSSLELGDSALYFCASSPRRDLQETQYFGPGTRLLVL.

This clone occurred once. The rearrangement joins TRBV5-6 to TRBJ1-5; a weak D match, TRBD1 (6 bases). Trimming took off 4 bases at V and 4 bases at J, with 9 bases between the two ends. Germline lookup yields CDR1 SGHDT and CDR2 YYEEEE. The length of the CDR3 is 13 residues. CDR3 sequence (DNA): TGTGCCAGCAGCACTGGACAGAATCAGCCCCAGCATTTT. The encoded protein is CASSTGQNQPQHF.

The rearrangement links TRBV5-1 to TRBJ2-2; no firm D call. Trimming stripped 1 base from V and 1 base from J, with 8 bases between. The CDR3 has 15 residues. CDR1 and CDR2 from the germline V gene are SGHRS and YFSETQ. The CDR3: CASSLTVLNTGELFF. The CDR3 nucleotides read TGCGCCAGCAGCTTGACGGTCTTGAACACCGGGGAGCTGTTTTTT.

The genes are TRBV7-3 and TRBJ2-1, with D perhaps assigned TRBD1 or TRBD2 (5 bases each). Trimming took off 3 bases at V and 6 bases at J, with 9 bases between the two ends. Germline assignment: CDR1 SGHTA and CDR2 FQGTGA. The CDR3 contains 13 residues. This CDR3 is CASSFGGGNEQFF. The CDR3 coding sequence is TGTGCCAGCAGCTTTGGTGGGGGCAATGAGCAGTTCTTC.

The V and J genes are TRBV4-1 and TRBJ2-3; D is tentatively TRBD1 or TRBD2 (6 bases each). The CDR3 extends over 17 amino acids. V lost 2 bases and J lost 4, with 19 bases in between. Germline-derived CDR1 and CDR2 are MGHRA and YSYEKL. CDR3 in DNA: TGCGCCAGCAGCCAAAGGGGGGATCCTGCCGGTTCAGATACGCAGTATTTT. It translates to CASSQRGDPAGSDTQYF.

The chain's CDR3 is CASSVAQVNYGYTF. The CDR3 bases are TGTGCCAGCAGTGTTGCACAGGTCAACTATGGCTACACCTTC. V and J are TRBV25-1 and TRBJ1-2; maybe TRBD1 (5 bases). The CDR3 runs to 14 residues. V was cut by 4 bases and J by 2 bases, with 11 bases left in between. The germline CDR1 and CDR2 sequences are MGHDK and SYGVNS.

This sequence joins TRBV7-3 and TRBJ1-3, with 10 bases fitting TRBD1. Germline V gene sequence: CDR1 SGHTA, CDR2 FQGTGA. This CDR3 has 17 residues. The V segment lost 5 bases and the J segment 3 bases; nucleotides outside the gene matches: 10. Written as DNA, the CDR3 is TGTGCCAGCAGCCCATTCGGACAGGGGGTATATGGAAACACCATATATTTT. Its translation: CASSPFGQGVYGNTIYF.

This chain connects TRBV7-3 to TRBJ1-1, with no clear D. The germline V and J ends were trimmed by 3 bases and 0 bases, with 8 bases remaining between them. The CDR3 sequence is 14 residues long. The germline CDR1 and CDR2 sequences are SGHTA and FQGTGA. CDR3 protein: CASSFSHVNTEAFF. The CDR3 bases are TGTGCCAGCAGCTTCTCACATGTGAACACTGAAGCTTTCTTT.

The V call is TRBV10-1, the J call TRBJ2-5; TRBD1 agrees at 9 bases. In germline, CDR1 is WNHNN, CDR2 SYGVQD (reference sequence). This CDR3 contains 15 residues. V lost 5 bases, J lost 6 bases, and 10 bases stayed unmatched. CDR3 amino acids: CASSPTKGTGQTQYF. The DNA of the CDR3 is TGCGCCAGCAGTCCAACCAAAGGGACAGGGCAGACCCAGTACTTC.

Points on this clone: Other DNA sequences within the sample encode an identical CDR3. V gene TRBV9 combines with J gene TRBJ2-7; no definite D call. CDR1 is SGDLS and CDR2 is YYNGEE in the germline V gene. This CDR3 region has 13 residues. V lost 2 bases, J lost 1 base, and 7 bases lay in between. The CDR3 sequence is CASSVGLSYEQYF. DNA for the CDR3: TGTGCCAGCAGCGTGGGCCTTTCCTACGAGCAGTACTTC. Full variable domain (remainder filled in from reference TRBV9 and TRBJ2-7): DSGVTQTPKHLITATGQRVTLRCSPRSGDLSVYWYQQSLDQGLQFLIQYYNGEERAKGNILERFSAQQFPDLHSELNLSSLELGDSALYFCASSVGLSYEQYFGPGTRLTVT.

The chain joins TRBV28 to TRBJ1-1, with D hard to call. The V end was cut by 2 bases, the J end by 4 bases, with 11 bases between. CDR1 MDHEN and CDR2 SYDVKM come from the germline V gene. This CDR3 contains 14 residues. Here the CDR3 reads CASSLGLLGTEAFF. CDR3 in DNA: TGTGCCAGCAGTTTAGGTCTTCTTGGCACTGAAGCTTTCTTT.